This entry lists 5 T cell receptor beta chains sequenced from one sample in a study of shared clonotypes between healthy human individuals. The method was immunoSEQ multiplex PCR; TCRdb's version includes in-frame clones alone and lacks a portion of them. The sample includes about 1 million clones, around four fifths seen only once; the top ten take 1.4%. Sequencing was performed on memory CD4+ T cells sorted from blood. The subset here: CD45RA-negative fraction. The receptors derive from a man aged 18 to 29 in good health.

The chain recombines TRBV6-6 with TRBJ2-5; tentative D call: TRBD2 (5 bases). The V end was cut by 7 bases, the J end by 5 bases, with 11 bases between. The length of the CDR3 is 12 residues. Germline CDR1 reads MNHNY; CDR2 reads SVGAGI (reference sequence). This CDR3 reads CASTRGGETQYF. The CDR3 DNA reads as TGTGCCAGCACCCGGGGTGGTGAGACCCAGTACTTC.

The chain couples TRBV5-1 to TRBJ2-7, with D possibly being TRBD1 (6 bases). CDR1 is SGHRS, CDR2 YFSETQ, per germline. The CDR3 has 16 amino acids. Trimming removed 5 bases from V and 0 bases from J, with 18 bases in between. The CDR3 nucleotides read TGCGCCAGCAGGCCCCGTATGGACAGCTTCTCCTACGAGCAGTACTTC. As protein: CASRPRMDSFSYEQYF.

This clone has only one observation. The J gene is TRBJ2-7, the V gene TRBV10-3; D may be TRBD2 (6 bases). Germline CDR1 ENHRY, CDR2 SYGVKD. The V gene lost 11 bases and the J gene lost 4 bases, with 12 bases spanning the gap. CDR3 length equals 11 residues. In DNA, the CDR3 is TGTGCCGCGGGGATCGGGTACGAGCAGTACTTC. This encodes CAAGIGYEQYF.

The J gene is TRBJ2-1, the V gene TRBV28; TRBD1 matches at 8 bases. The CDR3 sequence is 16 residues long. In germline, CDR1 is MDHEN, CDR2 SYDVKM. The ends lost 6 bases at V and 8 bases at J; junction bases unmatched: 15. CDR3 loop: CASSTTAGTGLDEQFF. CDR3 in DNA: TGTGCCAGCAGCACCACTGCCGGGACAGGTCTCGATGAGCAGTTCTTC. Full variable domain (outside the CDR3, taken from reference TRBV28 and TRBJ2-1): DVKVTQSSRYLVKRTGEKVFLECVQDMDHENMFWYRQDPGLGLRLIYFSYDVKMKEKGDIPEGYSVSREKKERFSLILESASTNQTSMYLCASSTTAGTGLDEQFFGPGTRLTVL.

The chain carries TRBV5-6 and TRBJ2-7; no clear D gene. CDR3 size: 16 residues. V lost 4 bases, J lost 2 bases, and 19 bases lay in between. The germline V gene encodes CDR1 SGHDT and CDR2 YYEEEE. The CDR3 DNA follows: TGTGCCAGCAGCGACCGACGGGTCAGTTCCACCTACGAGCAGTACTTC. Its protein is CASSDRRVSSTYEQYF.